A selection of T cell receptor beta chains follows, all from one sample in a study of T cells in localized non-small cell lung cancer. Libraries were prepared by immunoSEQ multiplex PCR; TCRdb keeps only in-frame clonotypes and omits some of them. Of fewer than 35,000 clones listed, less than 90% were seen once; the top ten hold around 3.2%. Material: peripheral blood, obtained before any cancer treatment. Source of these receptors: a female donor over 55 with stage I lung adenocarcinoma. CDR3s include the opening cysteine and the closing phenylalanine or tryptophan. Each record gives: V gene, J gene, CDR3 protein.

TRBV6-1,TRBJ2-7,CALGGAYEQYF
TRBV19,TRBJ2-2,CASSIRVRAGGVSAGELFF
TRBV6-5,TRBJ2-3,CASSYFGGATDTQYF
TRBV2,TRBJ1-4,CASSATAANEKLFF
TRBV7-9,TRBJ1-2,CASSFTGVRVTYTF
TRBV5-8,TRBJ1-2,CASSLTVPSYGYTF
TRBV7-9,TRBJ2-2,CASRPTRTPLTGELFF
TRBV7-8,TRBJ1-4,CASRKQGGTTNEKLFF
TRBV18,TRBJ2-7,CASSPGTGGSSEQYF
TRBV6-1,TRBJ2-1,CASSIHHFDNEQFF
TRBV11-2,TRBJ1-1,CASSSGSLNTEAFF
TRBV18,TRBJ1-5,CASSPDGNQPQHF
TRBV15,TRBJ2-3,CATSRPLGDTQYF
TRBV7-2,TRBJ1-1,CASSLVYGVGTEAFF
TRBV12-5,TRBJ2-5,CASGLLASETQYF
TRBV28,TRBJ2-3,CASPPGAGRTDTQYF
TRBV20-1,TRBJ2-7,CSARSYEQYF
TRBV5-4,TRBJ2-7,CASSRTSDTYEQYF
TRBV4-1,TRBJ1-3,CASSQPQNGNTIYF
TRBV6-5,TRBJ1-1,CASSPPGTPVGEAFF
TRBV6-5,TRBJ1-1,CASSYSTRERGAFF
TRBV19,TRBJ2-7,CASSLSREGREQYF
TRBV28,TRBJ1-4,CASSMSNEKLFF
TRBV28,TRBJ2-1,CASSLAGAGVNNEQFF
TRBV18,TRBJ2-1,CASSTSPGTNGEQFF
TRBV19,TRBJ2-1,CASSMRAGGLNEQFF
TRBV7-9,TRBJ1-2,CASSPDLREHYGYTF
TRBV2,TRBJ1-5,CASSENGRNQPQHF
TRBV5-4,TRBJ2-7,CASSPFGGAVYEQYF
TRBV12-5,TRBJ2-5,CASGLSNLAGSETQYF
TRBV21-1,TRBJ2-7,CASLGPYRISYEQYF
TRBV19,TRBJ2-5,CASSRASAATQYF
TRBV19,TRBJ1-4,CASSKNIDANEKLFF
TRBV7-2,TRBJ2-1,CASSSLAGGPYDEQFF
TRBV27,TRBJ1-5,CASSLSRDGQPQHF
TRBV5-4,TRBJ2-1,CASNPSGTFNEQFF
TRBV4-3,TRBJ2-1,CASSQASRSNEQFF
TRBV7-2,TRBJ2-1,CASSPGTGGLPYNEQFF
TRBV7-2,TRBJ2-5,CASSLAPGRHLGTQYF
TRBV18,TRBJ2-7,CASSPGLVSAEQYF
TRBV30,TRBJ1-2,CAWSVPGRYYGYTF
TRBV29-1,TRBJ2-7,CSVGGGPYEQYF
TRBV7-2,TRBJ2-7,CASSPGPAQGEQYF